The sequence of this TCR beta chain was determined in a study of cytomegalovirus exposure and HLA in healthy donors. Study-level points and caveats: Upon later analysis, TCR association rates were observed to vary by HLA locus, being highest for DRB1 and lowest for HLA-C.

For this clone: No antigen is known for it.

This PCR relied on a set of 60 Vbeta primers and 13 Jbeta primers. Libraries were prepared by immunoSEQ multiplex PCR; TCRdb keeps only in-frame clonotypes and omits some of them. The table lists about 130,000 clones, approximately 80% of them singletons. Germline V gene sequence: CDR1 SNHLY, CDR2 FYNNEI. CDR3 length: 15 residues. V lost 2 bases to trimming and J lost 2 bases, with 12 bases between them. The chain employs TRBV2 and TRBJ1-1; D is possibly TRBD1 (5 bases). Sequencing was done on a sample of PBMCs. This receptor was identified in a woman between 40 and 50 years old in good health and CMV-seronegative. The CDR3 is CASSEQGDVNTEAFF. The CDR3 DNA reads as TGTGCCAGCAGTGAACAGGGTGATGTTAACACTGAAGCTTTCTTT.